A selection of T cell receptor beta chains follows, all from one sample in a study of blood T cell repertoires in COVID-19. Repertoires were generated with immunoSEQ multiplex PCR, while TCRdb's copy carries only in-frame clones and drops some. The table lists 39,000 or so clones, about 86% of them singletons, with under 55% in the top ten. Material for sequencing was peripheral blood. Every receptor here comes from an elderly woman with active or convalescent COVID-19. Each CDR3 is given without its conserved first and last residue. Not all rows give a size; the values are once, few, many and, for expanded clones, a class.

CDR3aa	abundance	len	v_gene
ASSPRTSRNEQF	.	12	TRBV7-6
ASSRTSGLQETQY	.	13	TRBV2
ASTPGQGYSPLH	few	12	TRBV5-1
ASSPSSGVTDTQY	once	13	TRBV2
ATSDSRLAGVYEQY	.	14	TRBV24-1
ASSHQAGEKLF	.	11	TRBV28
AISGGGGLNTEAF	.	13	TRBV10-3
SHDSYGYT	.	8	TRBV20-1
ASSQAAGGSFSGEQF	.	15	TRBV4-3
ASSLGQGTEKLF	.	12	TRBV27
ASSPAGLGGYT	.	11	TRBV5-1
ASSPRGADTQY	.	11	TRBV18